This passage covers 14 T cell receptor beta chains from one sample sequenced in a study of T-cell reconstitution after alpha-beta-depleted transplantation in children (dated by TCRdb to the mid-2010s). Libraries were prepared through PCR. For sequencing, an Illumina HiSeq 2500 was employed. TCR library preparation used molecular barcoding, with unique molecular identifiers applied to normalize quantification of the TCRbeta repertoire. TCRdb reprocessing: public reads trimmed at Q25 with fastp, clones called with MiXCR, in-frame beta chains kept. Entries that share a CDR3 protein sequence are merged under the most common genes and DNA. In this sample the table shows fewer than 550,000 distinct CDR3 sequences, approximately 11% of which occur a single time. Roughly 6% of the sample goes to the ten largest clones. The sample consisted of PBMCs from the stem cell graft donor, taken from the stem cell graft. These receptors were collected from a human donor who donated a stem cell graft to a child with acute myeloid leukemia.

Only a few counts were recorded for this clonotype. The chain joins TRBV12-3 or TRBV12-4 to TRBJ1-5, with D maybe TRBD1 (6 bases). V was clipped by 0 bases and J by 2 bases, with 14 bases between them. This CDR3 has 17 residues. The CDR3 loop is CASSLALAGGGNQPQHF. DNA for the CDR3: TGTGCCAGCAGTTTAGCGCTAGCCGGGGGCGGCAATCAGCCCCAGCATTTT.

This clonotype has a handful of counts. The V and J genes are TRBV6-1 and TRBJ2-5; 10 bases fit TRBD1. CDR3 length equals 15 residues. Unmatched junction bases numbered 6, after V lost 6 bases and J lost 2 bases. Germline V gives CDR1 MNHNS, CDR2 SASEGT. CDR3 protein: CASSPGTGAQETQYF. Here the CDR3 DNA reads TGTGCCAGCAGCCCCGGGACAGGGGCGCAAGAGACCCAGTACTTC.

The rearrangement links TRBV29-1 to TRBJ2-5, with D possibly matching TRBD2 (6 bases). Germline assignment: CDR1 SQVTM and CDR2 ANQGSEA. Trimming took 7 bases from V and 5 from J, leaving 23 bases between them. The CDR3 totals 15 residues. CDR3 coding DNA: TGCAGCGGGAGGAGGGGAATGGCTTCCAGGGAGACCCAGTACTTC. Translating it yields CSGRRGMASRETQYF.

This clonotype was detected many times. The junction and the germline gene differ at one end; a read error may be behind it. The chain is built from TRBV7-9 and TRBJ2-3; the D is unclear. CDR3 size: 10 residues. Germline CDR1 is SEHNR and CDR2 is FQNEAQ (reference sequence). In DNA, the CDR3 is TGTGCCAGCAGTTTAGATACGCAGTATTTT. It translates to CASSLDTQYF. Full variable domain (rest looked up from reference TRBV7-9 and TRBJ2-3): DTGVSQNPRHKITKRGQNVTFRCDPISEHNRLYWYRQTLGQGPEFLTYFQNEAQLEKSRLLSDRFSAERPKGSFSTLEIQRTEQGDSAMYLCASSLDTQYFGPGTRLTVL.

This clonotype came up a few times. The V gene is TRBV12-3 or TRBV12-4, the J gene TRBJ2-5; maybe TRBD2 (6 bases). Trimming pared 6 bases from V and 1 base from J, leaving 12 bases between. The CDR3 length is 14 residues. CDR3 in amino acids: CASSRSSAQETQYF. The CDR3 region has the DNA TGTGCCAGCAGCCGGTCTAGCGCCCAAGAGACCCAGTACTTC.

The chain has TRBV11-2 and TRBJ1-1; no firm D call. The CDR3 is 12 residues long. Per the germline V gene, CDR1 is SGHAT and CDR2 is FQNNGV. Trimming stripped 1 base from V and 7 bases from J, with 7 bases between. The CDR3 DNA reads as TGTGCCAGCAGCTTAGGTACACTTGAAGCTTTCTTT. As protein: CASSLGTLEAFF.

This clonotype was counted a few times. V and J are TRBV18 and TRBJ1-1; D gene ambiguous. Germline CDR1 reads KGHSH; CDR2 reads LQKENI. This CDR3 spans 15 amino acids. Trimming shortened V by 2 bases and J by 1 base, and 11 bases separated the two germline ends. In DNA form, the CDR3 reads TGTGCCAGCTCACCATCCCTGACCGAGAACACTGAAGCTTTCTTT. This encodes CASSPSLTENTEAFF.

This rearrangement joins TRBV30 to TRBJ2-7; D ambiguous. The V and J ends lost 4 bases and 6 bases respectively, with 22 bases between them. Germline assignment: CDR1 GTSNPN and CDR2 SVGIG (reference sequence). The CDR3 extends over 15 amino acids. CDR3 sequence: CAWTLGLGHLGEQYF. For the CDR3, the DNA is TGTGCCTGGACCCTCGGTTTGGGTCATCTTGGCGAGCAGTACTTC. The complete variable domain, with remaining parts taken from reference TRBV30 and TRBJ2-7, reads SQTIHQWPATLVQPVGSPLSLECTVEGTSNPNLYWYRQAAGRGLQLLFYSVGIGQISSEVPQNLSASRPQDRQFILSSKKLLLSDSGFYLCAWTLGLGHLGEQYFGPGTRLTVT.

This CDR3 reads CASRGTGGKKLFF. CDR3 DNA: TGCGCCAGCCGCGGGACAGGAGGAAAAAAACTGTTTTTT. V gene TRBV4-1 combines with J gene TRBJ1-4; 8 nucleotides align to TRBD1. CDR1 MGHRA and CDR2 YSYEKL come from the germline V gene. This CDR3 has 13 residues. Trimming cost V 8 bases and J 9 bases; bases outside gene matches: 8.

Points on this clonotype: An end of the junction differs from the germline gene, which may be a read error. The chain uses TRBV20-1 and TRBJ2-5; TRBD1 or TRBD2 may be the D gene (5 bases each). This CDR3 has 17 residues. Germline V lookup: CDR1 DFQATT, CDR2 SNEGSKA (reference sequence). The CDR3: CCARDLKQGYVQETQYF. In DNA, the CDR3 is TGCTGTGCTAGGGACCTTAAGCAAGGATACGTTCAAGAGACCCAGTACTTC.

This clonotype showed up many times. The V and J genes are TRBV12-3 or TRBV12-4 and TRBJ1-2, with 7 bases aligning to TRBD1. The CDR3 consists of 16 residues. J was trimmed by 4 bases and V by 6 bases; bases with no gene match: 14. Here the CDR3 DNA reads TGTGCCAGCAGGGGGTCGGGGGGACAGACCTTCTATGGCTACACCTTC. It encodes CASRGSGGQTFYGYTF.

Only a few counts were recorded for this clonotype. The chain combines TRBV7-2 with TRBJ1-1; D not certain. Germline lookup yields CDR1 SGHTA and CDR2 FQGNSA. CDR3 length: 14 amino acids. V lost 2 bases to trimming and J lost 0 bases, with 7 bases between them. The CDR3 region is CASSLYSMNTEAFF. The CDR3 bases are TGTGCCAGCAGCTTATACAGCATGAACACTGAAGCTTTCTTT. Complete variable domain (other parts from reference TRBV7-2 and TRBJ1-1): GAGVSQSPSNKVTEKGKDVELRCDPISGHTALYWYRQSLGQGLEFLIYFQGNSAPDKSGLPSDRFSAERTGGSVSTLTIQRTQQEDSAVYLCASSLYSMNTEAFFGQGTRLTVV.

This clonotype was found a few times. The chain uses TRBV5-1 and TRBJ2-7; maybe TRBD2 (5 bases). CDR3 length: 16 amino acids. Germline-derived CDR1 and CDR2 are SGHRS and YFSETQ. Trimming shortened V by 1 base and J by 8 bases, and 22 bases separated the two germline ends. This chain's CDR3 is CASSLTAVIGLSKQYF. The DNA for the CDR3 is TGCGCCAGCAGCTTGACAGCGGTTATTGGGCTAAGTAAGCAGTACTTC.

This chain links TRBV6-6 with TRBJ2-5, with TRBD2 as a possible D gene (5 bases). V was trimmed by 7 bases and J by 2 bases, leaving 11 bases between them. The CDR3 covers 13 residues. Germline assignment: CDR1 MNHNY and CDR2 SVGAGI (reference sequence). The CDR3 bases are TGTGCCAGCATCAACCGGGAACAAGAGACCCAGTACTTC. Its translation is CASINREQETQYF.